This TCR beta chain was sequenced in a study of blood T cell repertoires in COVID-19. Study overall: Sample material is recorded as cDNA or gDNA derived from T cells, B-cell-depleted T cells, or PBMCs.

Deletions cut 0 bases from V and 8 bases from J, with 15 bases between. The germline CDR1 and CDR2 sequences are SGHRS and YFSETQ. CDR3 length: 15 amino acids. Original analysis: Researchers report that nucleated cell counts were estimated from reference gene primer amplification. Repertoires were generated with immunoSEQ multiplex PCR, while TCRdb's copy carries only in-frame clones and drops some. From that table come the V and J calls and clone size; the DNA was used to work out D and trimming. The sample lists about 400,000 clones, 88% occurring once. In terms of age and location, participants ranged from roughly 18 to 90 years and lived in roughly 22 US areas. Donors were grouped by their self-reported clinical history.

This chain joins TRBV5-1 and TRBJ2-1; TRBD2 might be the D (6 bases). The sequence was collected from a woman in her 40s with acute COVID-19. Source material: PBMCs or T cells enriched from blood (not recorded which). DNA for the CDR3: TGCGCCAGCAGCTTGGCCCCCGGACTAAGCTATGAGCAGTTCTTC. As protein: CASSLAPGLSYEQFF.